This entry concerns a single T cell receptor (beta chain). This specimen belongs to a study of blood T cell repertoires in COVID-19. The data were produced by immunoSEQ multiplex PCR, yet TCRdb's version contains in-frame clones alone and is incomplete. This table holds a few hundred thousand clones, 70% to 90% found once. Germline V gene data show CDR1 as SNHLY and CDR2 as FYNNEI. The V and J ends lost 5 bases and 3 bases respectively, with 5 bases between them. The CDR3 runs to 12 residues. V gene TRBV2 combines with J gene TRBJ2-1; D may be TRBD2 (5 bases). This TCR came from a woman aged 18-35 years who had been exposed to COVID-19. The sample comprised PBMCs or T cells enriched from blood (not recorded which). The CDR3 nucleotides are TGTGCCAGCAGTCGGGGCTACAATGAGCAGTTCTTC. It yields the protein CASSRGYNEQFF. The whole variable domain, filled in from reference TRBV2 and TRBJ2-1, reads EPEVTQTPSHQVTQMGQEVILRCVPISNHLYFYWYRQILGQKVEFLVSFYNNEISEKSEIFDDQFSVERPDGSNFTLKIRSTKLEDSAMYFCASSRGYNEQFFGPGTRLTVL.